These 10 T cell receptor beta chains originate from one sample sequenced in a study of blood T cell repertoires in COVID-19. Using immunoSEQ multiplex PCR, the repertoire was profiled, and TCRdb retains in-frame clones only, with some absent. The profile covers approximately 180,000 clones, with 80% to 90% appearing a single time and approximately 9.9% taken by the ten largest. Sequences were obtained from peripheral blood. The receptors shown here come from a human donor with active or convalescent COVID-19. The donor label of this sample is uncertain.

The DNA of the CDR3 is TGTGCCAGCCGACGCGGGGATACGCAGTATTTT. Protein: CASRRGDTQYF. The rearrangement uses TRBV6-5 and TRBJ2-3; D is possibly TRBD2 (5 bases). V was pared by 8 bases and J by 6 bases, with 9 bases between. Germline V gives CDR1 MNHEY, CDR2 SVGAGI. This CDR3 comprises 11 residues.

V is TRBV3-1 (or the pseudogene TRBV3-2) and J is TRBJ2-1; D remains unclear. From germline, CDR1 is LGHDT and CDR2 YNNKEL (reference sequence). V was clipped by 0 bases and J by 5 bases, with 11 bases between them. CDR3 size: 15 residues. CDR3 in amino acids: CASSQEAWAHNEQFF. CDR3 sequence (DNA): TGTGCCAGCAGCCAAGAGGCTTGGGCACACAATGAGCAGTTCTTC.

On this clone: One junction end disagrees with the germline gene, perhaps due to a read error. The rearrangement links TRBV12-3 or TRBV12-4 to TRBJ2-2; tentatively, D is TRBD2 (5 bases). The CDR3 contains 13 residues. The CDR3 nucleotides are TGTGCCAGCAGAACCCAGAGGCCCCGGGGAGCTGTTTTT. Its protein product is CASRTQRPRGAVF.

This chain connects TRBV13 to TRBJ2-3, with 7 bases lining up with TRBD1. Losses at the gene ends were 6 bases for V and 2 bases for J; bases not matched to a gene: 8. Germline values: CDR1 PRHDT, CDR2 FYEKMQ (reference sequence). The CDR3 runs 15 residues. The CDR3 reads CASSVSGQLTDTQYF. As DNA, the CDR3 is TGTGCCAGCAGTGTATCGGGACAGCTCACAGATACGCAGTATTTT. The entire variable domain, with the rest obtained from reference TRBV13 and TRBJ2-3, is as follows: AAGVIQSPRHLIKEKRETATLKCYPIPRHDTVYWYQQGPGQDPQFLISFYEKMQSDKGSIPDRFSAQQFSDYHSELNMSSLELGDSALYFCASSVSGQLTDTQYFGPGTRLTVL.

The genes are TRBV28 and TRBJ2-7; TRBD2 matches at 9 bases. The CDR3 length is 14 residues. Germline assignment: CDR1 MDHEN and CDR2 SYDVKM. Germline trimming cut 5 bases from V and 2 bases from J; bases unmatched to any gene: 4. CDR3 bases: TGTGCCAGCAGTAGAGCGGGGGGTACCTACGAGCAGTACTTC. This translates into CASSRAGGTYEQYF.

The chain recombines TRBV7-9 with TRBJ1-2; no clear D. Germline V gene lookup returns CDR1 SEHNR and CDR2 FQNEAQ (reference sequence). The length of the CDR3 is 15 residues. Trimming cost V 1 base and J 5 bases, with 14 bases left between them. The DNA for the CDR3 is TGTGCCAGCAGCTTAGGGAGAAGCCCGATATATGGCTACACCTTC. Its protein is CASSLGRSPIYGYTF.

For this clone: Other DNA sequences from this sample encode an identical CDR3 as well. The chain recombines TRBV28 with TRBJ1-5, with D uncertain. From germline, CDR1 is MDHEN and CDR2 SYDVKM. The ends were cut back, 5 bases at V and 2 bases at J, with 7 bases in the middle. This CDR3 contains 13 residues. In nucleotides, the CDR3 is TGTGCCAGCAGTCGAGCGGGCAATCAGCCCCAGCATTTT. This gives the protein CASSRAGNQPQHF.

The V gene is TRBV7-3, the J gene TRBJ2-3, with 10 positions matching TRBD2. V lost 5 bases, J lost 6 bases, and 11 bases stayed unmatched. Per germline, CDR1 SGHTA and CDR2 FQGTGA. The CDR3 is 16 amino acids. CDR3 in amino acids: CASSLLTSGMGDTQYF. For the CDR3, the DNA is TGTGCCAGCAGCCTGTTAACTAGCGGGATGGGGGATACGCAGTATTTT.

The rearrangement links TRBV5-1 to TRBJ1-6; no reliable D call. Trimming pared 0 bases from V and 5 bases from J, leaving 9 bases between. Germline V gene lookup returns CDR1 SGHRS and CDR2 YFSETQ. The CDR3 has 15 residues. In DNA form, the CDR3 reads TGCGCCAGCAGCTTGGCTTGGGAGGATAATTCACCCCTCCACTTT. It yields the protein CASSLAWEDNSPLHF.

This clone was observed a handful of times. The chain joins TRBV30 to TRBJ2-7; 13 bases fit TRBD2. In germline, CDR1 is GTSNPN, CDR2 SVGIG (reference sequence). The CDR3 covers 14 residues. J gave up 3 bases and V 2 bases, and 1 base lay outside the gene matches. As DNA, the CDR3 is TGTGCCTGGAGTCGACTAGCGGGAGGCTACGAGCAGTACTTC. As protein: CAWSRLAGGYEQYF. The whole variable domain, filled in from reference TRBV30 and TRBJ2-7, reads SQTIHQWPATLVQPVGSPLSLECTVEGTSNPNLYWYRQAAGRGLQLLFYSVGIGQISSEVPQNLSASRPQDRQFILSSKKLLLSDSGFYLCAWSRLAGGYEQYFGPGTRLTVT.